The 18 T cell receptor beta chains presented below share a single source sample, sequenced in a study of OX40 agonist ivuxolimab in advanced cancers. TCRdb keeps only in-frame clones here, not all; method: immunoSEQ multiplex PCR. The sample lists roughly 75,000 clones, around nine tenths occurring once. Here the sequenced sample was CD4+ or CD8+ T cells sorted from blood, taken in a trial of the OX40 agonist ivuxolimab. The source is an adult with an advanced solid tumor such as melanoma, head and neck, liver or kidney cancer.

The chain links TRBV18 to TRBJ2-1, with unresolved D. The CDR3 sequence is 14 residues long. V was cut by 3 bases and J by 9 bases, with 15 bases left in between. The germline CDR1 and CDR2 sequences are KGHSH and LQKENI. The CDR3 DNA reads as TGTGCCAGCTCACCTCAGACGTCCAGAGGTGAGCAGTTCTTC. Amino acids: CASSPQTSRGEQFF.

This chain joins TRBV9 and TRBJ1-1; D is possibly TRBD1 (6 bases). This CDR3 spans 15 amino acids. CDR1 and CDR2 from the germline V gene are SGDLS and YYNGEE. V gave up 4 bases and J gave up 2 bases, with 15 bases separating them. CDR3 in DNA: TGTGCCAGCAGCCCCGGACAGAGCCTTAACACTGAAGCTTTCTTT. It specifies CASSPGQSLNTEAFF.

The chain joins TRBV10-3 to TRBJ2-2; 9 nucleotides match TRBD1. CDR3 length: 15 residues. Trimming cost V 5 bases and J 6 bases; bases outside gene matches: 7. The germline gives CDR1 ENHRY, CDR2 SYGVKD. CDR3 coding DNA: TGTGCCATCAGTAGCGGGACAGGGCTCTCCGGGGAGCTGTTTTTT. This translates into CAISSGTGLSGELFF.

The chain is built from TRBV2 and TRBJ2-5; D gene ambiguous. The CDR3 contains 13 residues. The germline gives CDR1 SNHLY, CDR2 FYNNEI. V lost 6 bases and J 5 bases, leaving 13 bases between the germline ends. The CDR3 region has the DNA TGTGCCAGCAGACAAGTTTTGGACGAGACCCAGTACTTC. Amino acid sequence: CASRQVLDETQYF.

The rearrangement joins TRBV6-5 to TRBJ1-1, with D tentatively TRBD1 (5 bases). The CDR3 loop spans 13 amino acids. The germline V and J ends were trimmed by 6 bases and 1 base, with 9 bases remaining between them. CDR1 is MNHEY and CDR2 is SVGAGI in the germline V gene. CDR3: CASRRGTNTEAFF. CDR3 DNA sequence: TGTGCCAGCAGAAGAGGGACGAACACTGAAGCTTTCTTT.

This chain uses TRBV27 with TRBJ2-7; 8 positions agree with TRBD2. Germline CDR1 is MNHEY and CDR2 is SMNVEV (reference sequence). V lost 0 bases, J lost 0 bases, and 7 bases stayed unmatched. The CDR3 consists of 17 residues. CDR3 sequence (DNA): TGTGCCAGCAGTTTATCTATCCGGGGGGGGAGCTCCTACGAGCAGTACTTC. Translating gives CASSLSIRGGSSYEQYF.

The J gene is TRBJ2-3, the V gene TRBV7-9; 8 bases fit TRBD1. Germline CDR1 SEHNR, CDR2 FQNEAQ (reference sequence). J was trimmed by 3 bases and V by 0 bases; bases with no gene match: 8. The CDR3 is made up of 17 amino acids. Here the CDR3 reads CASSLAQAGGATDTQYF. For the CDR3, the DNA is TGTGCCAGCAGCTTAGCGCAGGCAGGGGGCGCGACAGATACGCAGTATTTT.

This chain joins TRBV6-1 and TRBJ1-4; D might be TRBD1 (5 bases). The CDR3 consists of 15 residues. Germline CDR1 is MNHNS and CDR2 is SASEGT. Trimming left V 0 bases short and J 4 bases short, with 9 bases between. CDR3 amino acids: CASSEAGGVNEKLFF. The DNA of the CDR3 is TGTGCCAGCAGTGAAGCGGGGGGAGTTAATGAAAAACTGTTTTTT.

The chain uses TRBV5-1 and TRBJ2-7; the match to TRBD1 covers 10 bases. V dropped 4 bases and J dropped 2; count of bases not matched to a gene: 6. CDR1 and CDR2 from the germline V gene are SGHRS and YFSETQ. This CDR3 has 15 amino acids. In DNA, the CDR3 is TGCGCCAGCAGCCCCCCCGGGACAGGGGCCTACGAGCAGTACTTC. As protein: CASSPPGTGAYEQYF. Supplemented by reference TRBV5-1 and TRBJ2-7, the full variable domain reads KAGVTQTPRYLIKTRGQQVTLSCSPISGHRSVSWYQQTPGQGLQFLFEYFSETQRNKGNFPGRFSGRQFSNSRSEMNVSTLELGDSALYLCASSPPGTGAYEQYFGPGTRLTVT.

The CDR3 here is CASSVSSGKNTGELFF. Written as DNA, the CDR3 is TGTGCCAGCAGTGTTTCTAGCGGAAAGAACACCGGGGAGCTGTTTTTT. The chain carries TRBV2 and TRBJ2-2, with TRBD2 matching over 7 bases. CDR3 size: 16 residues. Unmatched junction bases numbered 6, after V lost 4 bases and J lost 1 base. Germline CDR1 and CDR2: SNHLY and FYNNEI.

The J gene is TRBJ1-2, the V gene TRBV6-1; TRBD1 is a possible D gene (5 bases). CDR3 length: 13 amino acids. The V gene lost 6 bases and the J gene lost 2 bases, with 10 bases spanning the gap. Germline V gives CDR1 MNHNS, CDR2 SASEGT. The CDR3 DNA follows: TGTGCCAGCAGCACCGACAGAAACTATGGCTACACCTTC. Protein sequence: CASSTDRNYGYTF.

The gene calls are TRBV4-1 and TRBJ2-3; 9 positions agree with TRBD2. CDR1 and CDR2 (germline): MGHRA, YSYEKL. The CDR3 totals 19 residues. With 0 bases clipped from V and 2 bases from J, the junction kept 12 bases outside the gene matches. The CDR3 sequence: CASSQESSGGGGYTDTQYF. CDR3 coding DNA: TGCGCCAGCAGCCAAGAGAGTAGCGGGGGCGGGGGCTACACAGATACGCAGTATTTT.

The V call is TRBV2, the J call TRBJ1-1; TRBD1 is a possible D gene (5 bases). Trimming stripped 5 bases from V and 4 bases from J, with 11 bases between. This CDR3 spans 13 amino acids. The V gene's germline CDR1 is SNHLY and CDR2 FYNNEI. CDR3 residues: CASSSDSLTEAFF. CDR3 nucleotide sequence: TGTGCCAGCAGTTCTGACAGCCTCACTGAAGCTTTCTTT.

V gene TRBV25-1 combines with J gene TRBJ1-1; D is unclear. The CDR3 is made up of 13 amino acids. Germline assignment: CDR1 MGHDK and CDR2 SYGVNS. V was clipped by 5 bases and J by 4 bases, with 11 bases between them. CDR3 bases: TGTGCCAGCAGTAGGCAGGTAGGCACTGAAGCTTTCTTT. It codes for CASSRQVGTEAFF.

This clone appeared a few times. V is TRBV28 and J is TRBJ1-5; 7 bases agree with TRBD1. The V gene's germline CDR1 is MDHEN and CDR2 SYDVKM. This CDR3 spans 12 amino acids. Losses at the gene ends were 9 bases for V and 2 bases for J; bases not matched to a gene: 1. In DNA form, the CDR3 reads TGTGCCAGTGGACAGGGCAATCAGCCCCAGCATTTT. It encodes CASGQGNQPQHF.

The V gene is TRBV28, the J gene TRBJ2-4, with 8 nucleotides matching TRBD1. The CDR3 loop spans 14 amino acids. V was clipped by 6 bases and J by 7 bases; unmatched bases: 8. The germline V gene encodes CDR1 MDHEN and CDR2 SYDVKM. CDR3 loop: CASRQRTGRNIQYF. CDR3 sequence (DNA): TGTGCCAGCAGACAGCGGACAGGGAGGAACATTCAGTACTTC.

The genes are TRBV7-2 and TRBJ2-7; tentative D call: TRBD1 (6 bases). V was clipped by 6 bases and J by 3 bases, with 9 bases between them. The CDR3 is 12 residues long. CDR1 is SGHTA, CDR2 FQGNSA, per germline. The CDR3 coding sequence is TGTGCCAGCAGGGGGGCAGACTACGAGCAGTACTTC. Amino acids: CASRGADYEQYF.

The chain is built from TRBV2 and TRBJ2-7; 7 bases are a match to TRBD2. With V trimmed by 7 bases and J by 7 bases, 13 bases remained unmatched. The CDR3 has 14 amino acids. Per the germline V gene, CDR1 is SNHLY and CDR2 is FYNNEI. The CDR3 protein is CASIGLDPRGEQYF. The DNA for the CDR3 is TGTGCCAGCATCGGACTAGACCCCAGAGGGGAGCAGTACTTC.